This T cell receptor beta chain was recovered during a study of long-term antiretroviral therapy in people with HIV. There were no participants with HIV treated outside the United States. They ran version v3.0 of the immunoSEQ assay at survey level. It was roughly 40,000-50,000 T-cell genomes per sample that sequencing targeted. The table came from immunoSEQ multiplex PCR; TCRdb's copy has only in-frame clones and leaves some out. The table records some 15,000 clones, approximately 80% of them present only once. The source material was unsorted PBMCs, sampled approximately 3.2 years after starting antiretroviral therapy. This TCR was sampled from a woman in her thirties or forties with HIV.

The chain's CDR3 is CASSLGGRLSYEQYF. CDR3 coding DNA: TGCGCCAGCAGCTTGGGAGGCAGGCTGTCCTACGAGCAGTACTTC. The genes are TRBV5-1 and TRBJ2-7; no clear D gene. Between the trimmed V and J ends, which lost 0 bases and 1 base, there was a span of 11 bases. Germline CDR1 is SGHRS and CDR2 is YFSETQ. There are 15 residues in the CDR3.